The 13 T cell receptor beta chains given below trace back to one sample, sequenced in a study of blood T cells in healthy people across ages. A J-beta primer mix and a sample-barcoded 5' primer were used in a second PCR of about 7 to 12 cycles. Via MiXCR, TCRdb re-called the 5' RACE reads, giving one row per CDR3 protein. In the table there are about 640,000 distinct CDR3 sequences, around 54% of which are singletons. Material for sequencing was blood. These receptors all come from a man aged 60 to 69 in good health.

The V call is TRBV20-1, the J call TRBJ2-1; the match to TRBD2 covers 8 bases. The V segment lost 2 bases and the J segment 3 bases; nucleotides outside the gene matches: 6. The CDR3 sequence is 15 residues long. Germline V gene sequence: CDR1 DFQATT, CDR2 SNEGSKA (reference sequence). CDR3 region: CSARSKAGGYNEQFF. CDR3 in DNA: TGCAGTGCTAGAAGTAAGGCGGGGGGCTACAATGAGCAGTTCTTC.

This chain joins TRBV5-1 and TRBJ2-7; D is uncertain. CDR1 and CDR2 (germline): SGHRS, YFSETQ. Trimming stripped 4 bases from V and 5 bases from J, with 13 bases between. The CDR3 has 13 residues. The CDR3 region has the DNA TGCGCCAGCAGCGTACAGACCTCTAACGAGCAGTACTTC. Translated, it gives CASSVQTSNEQYF.

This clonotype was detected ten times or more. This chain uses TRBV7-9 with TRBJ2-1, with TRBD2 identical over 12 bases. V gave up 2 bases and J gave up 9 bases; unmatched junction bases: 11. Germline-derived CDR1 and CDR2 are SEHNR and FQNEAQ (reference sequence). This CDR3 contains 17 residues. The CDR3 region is CASSLLSLAGGPGEQFF. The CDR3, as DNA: TGTGCCAGCAGCTTACTCTCTCTAGCGGGGGGGCCAGGTGAGCAGTTCTTC.

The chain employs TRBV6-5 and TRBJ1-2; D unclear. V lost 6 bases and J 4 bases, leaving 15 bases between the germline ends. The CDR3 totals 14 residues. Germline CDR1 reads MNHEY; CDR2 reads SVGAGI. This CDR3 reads CASSTTPSGYGYTF. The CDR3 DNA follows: TGTGCCAGCAGCACTACCCCCAGTGGCTATGGCTACACCTTC.

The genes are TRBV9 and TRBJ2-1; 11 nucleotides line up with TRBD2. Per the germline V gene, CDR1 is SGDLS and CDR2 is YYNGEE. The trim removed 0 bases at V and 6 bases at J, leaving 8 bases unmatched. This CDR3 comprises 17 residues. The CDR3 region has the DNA TGTGCCAGCAGCGTAGGGGGTAGCGGGGGGGCCGGCAATGAGCAGTTCTTC. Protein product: CASSVGGSGGAGNEQFF. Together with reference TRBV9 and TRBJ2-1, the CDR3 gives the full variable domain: DSGVTQTPKHLITATGQRVTLRCSPRSGDLSVYWYQQSLDQGLQFLIQYYNGEERAKGNILERFSAQQFPDLHSELNLSSLELGDSALYFCASSVGGSGGAGNEQFFGPGTRLTVL.

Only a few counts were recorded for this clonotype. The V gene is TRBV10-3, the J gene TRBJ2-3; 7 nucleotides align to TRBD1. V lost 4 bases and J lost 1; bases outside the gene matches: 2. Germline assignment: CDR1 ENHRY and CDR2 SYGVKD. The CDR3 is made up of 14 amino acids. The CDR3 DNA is TGTGCCATCAGTGGGACAGGAGGCACAGATACGCAGTATTTT. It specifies CAISGTGGTDTQYF.

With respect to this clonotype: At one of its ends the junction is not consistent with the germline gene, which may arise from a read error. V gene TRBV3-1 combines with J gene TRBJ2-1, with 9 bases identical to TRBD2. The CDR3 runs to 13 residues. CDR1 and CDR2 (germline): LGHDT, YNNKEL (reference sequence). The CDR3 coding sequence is TGCGCCAGCAGCCAAGAAGCGAGCGGGGGGAAGTTCTTC. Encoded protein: CASSQEASGGKFF.

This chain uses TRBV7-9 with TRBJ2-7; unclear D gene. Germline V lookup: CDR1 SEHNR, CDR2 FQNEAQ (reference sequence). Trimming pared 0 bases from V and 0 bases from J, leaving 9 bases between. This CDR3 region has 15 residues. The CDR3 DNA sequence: TGTGCCAGCAGCTTAGCATCAGGAGTCTCCTACGAGCAGTACTTC. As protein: CASSLASGVSYEQYF.

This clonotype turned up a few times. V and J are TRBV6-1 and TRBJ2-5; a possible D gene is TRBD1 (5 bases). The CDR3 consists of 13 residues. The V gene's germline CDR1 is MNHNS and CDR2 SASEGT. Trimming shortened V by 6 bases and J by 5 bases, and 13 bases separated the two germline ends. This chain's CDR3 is CASRAGYRETQYF. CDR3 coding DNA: TGTGCCAGCAGGGCAGGGTATAGGGAGACCCAGTACTTC.

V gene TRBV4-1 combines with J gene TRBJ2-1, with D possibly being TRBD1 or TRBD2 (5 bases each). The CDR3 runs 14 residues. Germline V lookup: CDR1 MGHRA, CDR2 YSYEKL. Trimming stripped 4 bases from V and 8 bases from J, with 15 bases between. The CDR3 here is CASSLQAGGHEQFF. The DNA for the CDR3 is TGCGCCAGCAGCCTACAGGCCGGAGGTCATGAGCAGTTCTTC.

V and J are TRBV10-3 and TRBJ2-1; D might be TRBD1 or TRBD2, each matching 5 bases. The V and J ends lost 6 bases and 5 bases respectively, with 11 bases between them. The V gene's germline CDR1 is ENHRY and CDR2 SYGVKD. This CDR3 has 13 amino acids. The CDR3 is CAISSGRHNEQFF. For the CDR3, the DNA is TGTGCCATCAGCTCGGGACGCCACAATGAGCAGTTCTTC.

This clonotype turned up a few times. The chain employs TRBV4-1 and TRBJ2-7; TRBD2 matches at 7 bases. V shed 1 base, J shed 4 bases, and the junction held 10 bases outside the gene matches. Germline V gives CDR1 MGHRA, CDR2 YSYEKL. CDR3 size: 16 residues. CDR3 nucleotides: TGCGCCAGCAGCCAAGTAATGGCGGGGGTACATTACGAGCAGTACTTC. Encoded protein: CASSQVMAGVHYEQYF.

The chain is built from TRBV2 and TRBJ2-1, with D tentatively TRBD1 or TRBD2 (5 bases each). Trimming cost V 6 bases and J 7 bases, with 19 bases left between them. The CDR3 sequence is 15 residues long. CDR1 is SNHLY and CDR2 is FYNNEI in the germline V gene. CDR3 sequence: CASSPGTLQINEQFF. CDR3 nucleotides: TGTGCCAGCAGCCCTGGGACCCTACAAATAAATGAGCAGTTCTTC.